This T cell receptor beta chain is from a study of cytomegalovirus exposure and HLA in healthy donors. Healthy bone marrow donors made up the donor group. The study sampled nominally healthy donors, though unrecorded immune exposures were likely. Study findings and constraints: Across donors, most TCRs were seen rarely, yet some public ones were widespread. High sensitivity and specificity were reportedly achieved when the classifier diagnosed cytomegalovirus status.

A note on this clone: The antigen is undetermined.

PCR employed 60 Vbeta and 13 Jbeta primers. The method was immunoSEQ multiplex PCR; TCRdb's version includes in-frame clones alone and lacks a portion of them. The repertoire holds 92,000 or so clones, about 66% seen once, with roughly 21% in the top ten. The length of the CDR3 is 18 residues. V was trimmed by 0 bases and J by 0 bases, leaving 18 bases between them. CDR1 and CDR2 (germline): SGHRS, YFSETQ. This sequence was found in a woman aged 45-65 years in good health and CMV-seropositive. What was sequenced was PBMCs. The chain combines TRBV5-1 with TRBJ1-2; tentatively, D is TRBD1 (5 bases). CDR3: CASSLEGNEYETNYGYTF. DNA for the CDR3: TGCGCCAGCAGCTTGGAGGGGAACGAATATGAAACTAACTATGGCTACACCTTC.